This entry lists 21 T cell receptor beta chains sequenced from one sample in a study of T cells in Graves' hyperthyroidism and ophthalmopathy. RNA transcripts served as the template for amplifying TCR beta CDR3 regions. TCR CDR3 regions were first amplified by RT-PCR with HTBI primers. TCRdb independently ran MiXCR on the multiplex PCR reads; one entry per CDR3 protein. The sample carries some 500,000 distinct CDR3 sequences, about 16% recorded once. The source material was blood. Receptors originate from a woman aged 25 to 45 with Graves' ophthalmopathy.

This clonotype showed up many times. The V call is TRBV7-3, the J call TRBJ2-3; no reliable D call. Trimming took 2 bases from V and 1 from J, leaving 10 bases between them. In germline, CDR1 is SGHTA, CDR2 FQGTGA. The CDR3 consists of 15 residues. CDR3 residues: CASSLDPRGTDTQYF. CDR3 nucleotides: TGTGCCAGCAGCTTAGACCCCCGAGGCACAGATACGCAGTATTTT.

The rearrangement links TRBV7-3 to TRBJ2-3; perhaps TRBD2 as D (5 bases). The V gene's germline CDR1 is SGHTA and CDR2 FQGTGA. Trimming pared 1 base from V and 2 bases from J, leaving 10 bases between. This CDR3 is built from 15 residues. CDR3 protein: CASSLRGVATDTQYF. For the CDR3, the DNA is TGTGCCAGCAGCTTAAGGGGAGTTGCCACAGATACGCAGTATTTT.

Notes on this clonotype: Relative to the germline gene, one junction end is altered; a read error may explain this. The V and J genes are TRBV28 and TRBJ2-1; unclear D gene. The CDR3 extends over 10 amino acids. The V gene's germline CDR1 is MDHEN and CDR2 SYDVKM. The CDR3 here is CASSGNERFF. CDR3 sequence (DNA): TGTGCCAGCAGCGGCAATGAGCGGTTCTTC.

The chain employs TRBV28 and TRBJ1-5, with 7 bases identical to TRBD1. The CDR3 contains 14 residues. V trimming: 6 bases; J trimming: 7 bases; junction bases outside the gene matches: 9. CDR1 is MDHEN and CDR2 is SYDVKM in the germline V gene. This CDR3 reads CASREGQARQPQHF. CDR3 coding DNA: TGTGCCAGCAGGGAAGGACAGGCGAGACAGCCCCAGCATTTT.

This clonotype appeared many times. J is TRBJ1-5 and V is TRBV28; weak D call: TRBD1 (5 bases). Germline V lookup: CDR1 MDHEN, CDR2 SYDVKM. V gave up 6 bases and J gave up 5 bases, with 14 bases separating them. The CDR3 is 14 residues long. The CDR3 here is CASSPPTGDQPQHF. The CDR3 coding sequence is TGTGCCAGCAGCCCCCCAACAGGAGATCAGCCCCAGCATTTT.

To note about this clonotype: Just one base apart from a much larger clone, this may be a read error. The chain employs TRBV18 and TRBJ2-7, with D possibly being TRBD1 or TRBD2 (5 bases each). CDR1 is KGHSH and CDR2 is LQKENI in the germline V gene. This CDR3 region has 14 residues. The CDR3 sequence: CASLKGPLSYAQYF. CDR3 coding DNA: TGTGCCAGTTTAAAGGGACCTTTATCCTACGCGCAGTACTTC.

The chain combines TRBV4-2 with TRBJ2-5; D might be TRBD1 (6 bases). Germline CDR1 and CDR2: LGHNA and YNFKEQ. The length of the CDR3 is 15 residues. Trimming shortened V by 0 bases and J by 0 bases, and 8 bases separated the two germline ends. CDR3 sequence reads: CASSQEGQYQETQYF. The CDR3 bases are TGTGCCAGCAGCCAAGAAGGACAGTACCAAGAGACCCAGTACTTC.

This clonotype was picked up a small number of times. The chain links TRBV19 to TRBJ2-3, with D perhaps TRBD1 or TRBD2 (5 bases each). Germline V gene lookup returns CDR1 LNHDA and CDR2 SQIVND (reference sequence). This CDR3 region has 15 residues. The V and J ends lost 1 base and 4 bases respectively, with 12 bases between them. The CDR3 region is CASSIGGGAADTQYF. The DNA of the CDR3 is TGTGCCAGTAGTATAGGTGGGGGAGCGGCAGATACGCAGTATTTT.

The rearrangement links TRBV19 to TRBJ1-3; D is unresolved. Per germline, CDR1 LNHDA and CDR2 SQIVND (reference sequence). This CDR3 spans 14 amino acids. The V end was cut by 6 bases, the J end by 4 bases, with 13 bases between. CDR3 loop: CASSIQNAGNTIYF. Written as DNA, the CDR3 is TGTGCCAGTAGCATTCAAAACGCCGGAAACACCATATATTTT.

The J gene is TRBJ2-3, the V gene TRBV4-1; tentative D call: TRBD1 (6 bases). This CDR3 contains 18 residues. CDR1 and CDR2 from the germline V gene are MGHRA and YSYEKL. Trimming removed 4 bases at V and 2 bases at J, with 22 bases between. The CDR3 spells CASSPNRLGQGHTDTQYF. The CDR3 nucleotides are TGCGCCAGCAGCCCAAATCGCCTAGGGCAGGGGCACACAGATACGCAGTATTTT.

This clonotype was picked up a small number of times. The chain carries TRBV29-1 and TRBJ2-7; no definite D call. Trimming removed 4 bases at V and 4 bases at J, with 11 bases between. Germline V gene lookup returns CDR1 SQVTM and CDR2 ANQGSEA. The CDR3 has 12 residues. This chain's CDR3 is CSVVPGDYEQYF. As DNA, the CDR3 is TGCAGCGTTGTACCAGGAGATTACGAGCAGTACTTC.

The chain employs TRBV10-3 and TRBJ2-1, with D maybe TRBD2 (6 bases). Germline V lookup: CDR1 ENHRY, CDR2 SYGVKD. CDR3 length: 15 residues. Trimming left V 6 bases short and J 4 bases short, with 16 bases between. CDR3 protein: CAIREGGREYNEQFF. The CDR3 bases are TGTGCCATCAGGGAGGGCGGCAGGGAATACAATGAGCAGTTCTTC.

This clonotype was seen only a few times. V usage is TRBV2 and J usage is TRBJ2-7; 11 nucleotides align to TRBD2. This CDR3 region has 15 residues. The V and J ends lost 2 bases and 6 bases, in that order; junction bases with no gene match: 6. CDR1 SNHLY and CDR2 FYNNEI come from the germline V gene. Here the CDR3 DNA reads TGTGCCAGCAGTGAACGGCTAGCGGGAGGTCTCGAGCAGTACTTC. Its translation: CASSERLAGGLEQYF.

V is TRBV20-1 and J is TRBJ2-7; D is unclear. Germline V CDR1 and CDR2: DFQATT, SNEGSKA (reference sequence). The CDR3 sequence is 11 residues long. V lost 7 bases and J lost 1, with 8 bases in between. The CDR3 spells CSGQFSYEQYF. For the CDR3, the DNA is TGCAGTGGTCAATTTTCCTACGAGCAGTACTTC.

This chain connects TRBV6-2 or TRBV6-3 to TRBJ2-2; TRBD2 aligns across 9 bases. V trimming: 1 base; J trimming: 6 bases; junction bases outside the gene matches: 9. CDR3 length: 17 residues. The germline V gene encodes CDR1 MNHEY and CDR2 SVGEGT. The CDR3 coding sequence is TGTGCCAGCAGTTACTTCGGGGGACTAGCAGTTCCCGGGGAGCTGTTTTTT. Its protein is CASSYFGGLAVPGELFF.

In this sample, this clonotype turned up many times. The CDR3 region is CASSRTGESYEQYF. CDR3 nucleotide sequence: TGTGCCAGCAGCCGAACAGGGGAATCCTACGAGCAGTACTTC. V usage is TRBV7-6 and J usage is TRBJ2-7, with 7 bases identical to TRBD1. CDR1 is SGHVS and CDR2 is FNYEAQ in the germline V gene. This CDR3 has 14 amino acids. V lost 5 bases to trimming and J lost 1 base; unmatched junction nucleotides: 5.

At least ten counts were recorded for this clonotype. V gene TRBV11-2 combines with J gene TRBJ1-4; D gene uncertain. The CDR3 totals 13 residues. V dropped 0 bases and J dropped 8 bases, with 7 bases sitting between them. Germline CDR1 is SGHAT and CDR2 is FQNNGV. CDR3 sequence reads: CASSLDLAEKLFF. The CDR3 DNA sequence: TGTGCCAGCAGCTTAGATCTGGCAGAAAAACTGTTTTTT. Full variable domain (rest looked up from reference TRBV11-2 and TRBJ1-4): EAGVAQSPRYKIIEKRQSVAFWCNPISGHATLYWYQQILGQGPKLLIQFQNNGVVDDSQLPKDRFSAERLKGVDSTLKIQPAKLEDSAVYLCASSLDLAEKLFFGSGTQLSVL.

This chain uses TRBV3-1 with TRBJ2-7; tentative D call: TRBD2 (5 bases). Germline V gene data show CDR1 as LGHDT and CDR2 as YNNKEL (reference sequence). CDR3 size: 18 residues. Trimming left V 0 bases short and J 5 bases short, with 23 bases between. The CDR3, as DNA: TGTGCCAGCAGCCAAGATAATCGGCTAGCCGATAAGGGTAACGAGCAGTACTTC. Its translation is CASSQDNRLADKGNEQYF.

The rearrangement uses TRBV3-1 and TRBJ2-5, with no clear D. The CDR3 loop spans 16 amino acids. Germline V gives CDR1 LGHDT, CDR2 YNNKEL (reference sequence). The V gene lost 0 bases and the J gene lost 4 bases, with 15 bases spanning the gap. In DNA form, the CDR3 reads TGTGCCAGCAGCCAAGAGGCTGGGGTCGCGTCAGAGACCCAGTACTTC. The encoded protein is CASSQEAGVASETQYF.

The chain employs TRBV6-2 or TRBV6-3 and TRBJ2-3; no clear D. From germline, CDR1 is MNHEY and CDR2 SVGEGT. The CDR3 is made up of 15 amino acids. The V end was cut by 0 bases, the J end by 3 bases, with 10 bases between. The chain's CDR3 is CASSYSPGWTDTQYF. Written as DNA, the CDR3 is TGTGCCAGCAGTTACTCGCCGGGTTGGACAGATACGCAGTATTTT.

The CDR3 reads CSATRQPNQPQHF. CDR3 DNA: TGCAGTGCTACCCGACAGCCCAATCAGCCCCAGCATTTT. The chain carries TRBV20-1 and TRBJ1-5; possible D gene TRBD1, 5 bases. The CDR3 sequence is 13 residues long. CDR1 and CDR2 (germline): DFQATT, SNEGSKA (reference sequence). The V and J ends lost 4 bases and 3 bases respectively, with 10 bases between them.